Listed below are T cell receptor beta chains from one sample, sequenced in a study of T-cell reconstitution after alpha-beta-depleted transplantation in children. MiXCR, applied by TCRdb to the PCR reads, yields one record per CDR3 protein. The data contain about 400,000 distinct CDR3 sequences, about 14% of them singletons. Here the sequenced sample was PBMCs, taken from the stem cell graft. The source of these receptors is a human donor who donated a stem cell graft to a child with Fanconi anemia. The CDR3 runs from the conserved cysteine through the conserved F or W. A D gene is named only where the DNA matches it firmly. Clone size is shown for a subset of rows, as once, few, many or a class of expanded clone.

>TRBJ1-4|.|14|.|TRBV7-8
CASSSQVFNEKLFF
TGTGCCAGCAGCTCACAGGTGTTTAATGAAAAACTGTTTTTT
>TRBJ1-2|.|15|.|TRBV7-9
CASSLAGGRRGGYTF
TGTGCCAGCAGCTTAGCAGGAGGGCGCAGAGGGGGCTACACCTTC
>TRBJ1-5|few|15|.|TRBV5-1
CASSPGSGGNQPQHF
TGCGCCAGCAGCCCTGGATCAGGGGGCAATCAGCCCCAGCATTTT
>TRBJ2-1|many|16|.|TRBV4-3
CASSQTGGRSWDEQFF
TGCGCCAGCAGCCAGACTGGCGGTAGGAGTTGGGATGAGCAGTTCTTC
>TRBJ2-5|many|14|.|TRBV28
CASSPLAEGETQYF
TGTGCCAGCAGTCCGCTGGCGGAAGGAGAGACCCAGTACTTC
>TRBJ2-2|few|11|.|TRBV12-3/TRBV12-4
CATGVTGELFF
TGTGCTACAGGTGTCACCGGGGAGCTGTTTTTT
>TRBJ2-3|.|16|.|TRBV6-5
CASSYSGGASTDTQYF
TGTGCCAGCAGTTACTCGGGGGGTGCTAGCACAGATACGCAGTATTTT
>TRBJ2-6|many|15|.|TRBV7-2
CASSRGSTGANVLTF
TGTGCCAGCAGCCGAGGGAGTACTGGGGCCAACGTCCTGACTTTC
>TRBJ1-1|once|16|.|TRBV4-2
CASSQESGVGAAEAFF
TGTGCCAGCAGCCAAGAGTCAGGGGTCGGGGCGGCTGAAGCTTTCTTT
>TRBJ1-1|few|13|TRBD1|TRBV20-1
CSAKTGLSTEAFF
TGCAGTGCAAAGACAGGGCTTTCCACTGAAGCTTTCTTT
>TRBJ2-7|.|13|.|TRBV7-6
CASSLGTFYEQYF
TGTGCCAGCAGCTTAGGGACATTTTACGAGCAGTACTTC
>TRBJ1-2|few|11|.|TRBV2
CASYVLYGYTF
TGTGCCAGCTACGTTCTGTATGGCTACACCTTC
>TRBJ2-1|many|15|.|TRBV7-6
CASSFGGNPYNEQFF
TGTGCCAGCAGCTTTGGGGGCAACCCCTACAATGAGCAGTTCTTC
>TRBJ2-7|few|16|.|TRBV7-9
CASSSTSGAGPYEQYF
TGTGCCAGCAGCTCAACCTCGGGGGCAGGGCCTTACGAGCAGTACTTC
>TRBJ1-4|many|15|.|TRBV15
CATSALDGAEEKLFF
TGTGCCACCAGCGCCCTTGACGGGGCCGAAGAAAAACTGTTTTTT
>TRBJ2-7|once|15|TRBD1|TRBV7-9
CASSPRTGQSYEQYF
TGTGCCAGCAGCCCCAGGACAGGACAATCCTACGAGCAGTACTTC
>TRBJ2-2|.|16|TRBD1|TRBV6-1
CASSDLSGQGTGELFF
TGTGCCAGCAGTGATCTTTCGGGACAGGGGACCGGGGAGCTGTTTTTT
>TRBJ2-3|.|15|.|TRBV5-6
CASSPTDRARDTQYF
TGTGCCAGCAGCCCAACGGACAGAGCAAGGGATACGCAGTATTTT
>TRBJ1-3|.|13|.|TRBV12-3/TRBV12-4
CASSPRMGNTIYF
TGTGCCAGCAGCCCCAGAATGGGAAACACCATATATTTT
>TRBJ2-2|.|17|TRBD2|TRBV28
CASSPYSRLAGTGELFF
TGTGCCAGCAGTCCGTATTCCCGACTAGCGGGGACCGGGGAGCTGTTTTTT
>TRBJ1-2|.|13|.|TRBV28
CASTSRGADGYTF
TGTGCCAGCACGTCAAGGGGCGCGGATGGCTACACCTTC
>TRBJ1-2|few|14|.|TRBV25-1
CASSDPEGRGLYTF
TGTGCCAGCAGTGACCCCGAGGGCAGGGGACTCTACACCTTC
>TRBJ2-1|.|14|.|TRBV5-1
CASSLRSGGREQFF
TGCGCCAGCAGCTTGAGAAGCGGAGGACGAGAGCAGTTCTTC
>TRBJ1-5|.|15|.|TRBV7-8
CASSLAGSFGEPQHF
TGTGCCAGCAGCTTAGCCGGGTCCTTCGGAGAGCCCCAGCATTTT
>TRBJ2-1|many|13|.|TRBV27
CASSLSQYNEQFF
TGTGCCAGCAGTTTATCTCAGTACAATGAGCAGTTCTTC
>TRBJ1-2|few|14|TRBD1|TRBV28
CASSLRDSYYGYTF
TGTGCCAGCAGTCTCAGGGACAGTTACTATGGCTACACCTTC
>TRBJ1-2|few|11|.|TRBV21-1
CAGGRCYGYTF
TGTGCCGGAGGCCGGTGCTATGGCTACACCTTC
>TRBJ2-3|few|18|TRBD1|TRBV27
CASSQYRDRGLGHDTQYF
TGTGCCAGCAGTCAATACCGGGACAGGGGTTTGGGGCATGATACGCAGTATTTT
>TRBJ2-1|.|16|TRBD2|TRBV20-1
CSARTSGGALYNEQFF
TGCAGTGCTAGGACTAGCGGGGGGGCCCTTTACAATGAGCAGTTCTTC
>TRBJ2-1|many|15|TRBD2|TRBV12-3/TRBV12-4
CASSFGGSEGNEQFF
TGTGCCAGCAGTTTCGGGGGGTCCGAGGGGAATGAGCAGTTCTTC
>TRBJ1-6|.|16|.|TRBV10-3
CAISESDAGNNSPLHF
TGTGCCATCAGTGAGTCAGATGCAGGGAATAATTCACCCCTCCACTTT
>TRBJ1-5|.|15|TRBD1|TRBV6-2/TRBV6-3
CASSWSDRMNQPQHF
TGTGCCAGCAGTTGGTCGGACAGGATGAATCAGCCCCAGCATTTT
>TRBJ1-1|many|12|.|TRBV9
CATGRENTEAFF
TGTGCCACGGGGCGTGAGAACACTGAAGCTTTCTTT
>TRBJ1-2|many|16|.|TRBV7-9
CASSHALTHQFEGYTF
TGTGCCAGCAGCCACGCACTCACACATCAATTTGAAGGCTACACCTTC
>TRBJ2-2|few|16|.|TRBV18
CASTTQSRGSTGELFF
TGTGCCAGCACAACCCAAAGCCGGGGGAGCACCGGGGAGCTGTTTTTT
>TRBJ1-2|.|18|TRBD1|TRBV4-1
CASSQEGQGAPANYGYTF
TGCGCCAGCAGCCAAGAGGGTCAGGGGGCCCCAGCTAACTATGGCTACACCTTC
>TRBJ2-5|.|14|TRBD1|TRBV15
CATSKGQGQETQYF
TGTGCCACCAGCAAAGGACAGGGCCAAGAGACCCAGTACTTC
>TRBJ2-1|many|13|.|TRBV10-3
CAISETDGNEQFF
TGTGCCATCAGTGAGACGGACGGTAATGAGCAGTTCTTC
>TRBJ2-7|many|11|.|TRBV12-3/TRBV12-4
CASGQHYEQYF
TGTGCCAGCGGGCAGCACTACGAGCAGTACTTC
>TRBJ1-1|once|15|.|TRBV27
CASSLFTVGNTEAFF
TGTGCCAGCAGTTTATTTACGGTCGGGAACACTGAAGCTTTCTTT
>TRBJ1-1|many|16|TRBD1|TRBV20-1
CSASGGTGRMNTEAFF
TGCAGTGCTAGCGGGGGGACAGGTAGGATGAACACTGAAGCTTTCTTT
>TRBJ2-5|.|13|.|TRBV28
CASQGGRGETQYF
TGTGCCAGTCAGGGGGGCCGCGGAGAGACCCAGTACTTC
>TRBJ2-1|few|13|.|TRBV20-1
CSTASGGRNEQFF
TGCAGTACTGCTTCCGGGGGGCGGAATGAGCAGTTCTTC
>TRBJ2-5|.|13|.|TRBV12-3/TRBV12-4
CASSLALGVIMHF
TGTGCCAGCAGTTTAGCGCTCGGGGTTATCATGCACTTC
>TRBJ2-5|many|16|.|TRBV2
CASSENRAGGVETQYF
TGTGCCAGCAGTGAAAATCGGGCCGGGGGTGTAGAGACCCAGTACTTC
>TRBJ1-5|few|14|.|TRBV12-3/TRBV12-4
CASSLAGVYQPQHF
TGTGCCAGCAGTTTAGCAGGGGTATACCAGCCCCAGCATTTT
>TRBJ2-6|few|18|.|TRBV5-1
CASSLAGQAKTGANVLTF
TGCGCCAGCAGCTTGGCCGGGCAGGCAAAGACTGGGGCCAACGTCCTGACTTTC
>TRBJ2-1|.|16|TRBD2|TRBV11-2
CASNRPGTSGLGEQFF
TGTGCCAGCAACAGGCCCGGGACTAGCGGTTTGGGAGAGCAGTTCTTC